This T cell receptor (beta chain) is drawn from a study of OX40 agonist ivuxolimab in advanced cancers. Study conclusions and caveats: Antigens targeted by the expanded peripheral T cells were not determined.

TCRdb's table, derived via immunoSEQ multiplex PCR, lists solely in-frame clones and lacks some. Of 40,000 to 45,000 clones in the sample, roughly 84% are singletons; the top ten hold less than 15%. A word on this clone: Its antigen is not identified.

The CDR3 is 16 amino acids. Germline V gene data show CDR1 as MNHNS and CDR2 as SASEGT. V shed 4 bases and J 6 bases; nucleotides not matched to a gene: 8. This chain joins TRBV6-1 and TRBJ1-5; TRBD1 aligns across 11 bases. The clonotype comes from an adult with an advanced solid tumor such as melanoma, head and neck, liver or kidney cancer. The sequencing here drew on CD4+ or CD8+ T cells sorted from blood, taken in a trial of the OX40 agonist ivuxolimab. CDR3 coding DNA: TGTGCCAGCAGTGGGCTCGGACAGGGGGCGATTCAGCCCCAGCATTTT. Translating it yields CASSGLGQGAIQPQHF.